A selection of T cell receptor beta chains follows, all from one sample in a study of blood T cell repertoires in COVID-19. Profiling relied on immunoSEQ multiplex PCR, and the TCRdb table lists in-frame clones only, not all of them. The table has 150,000 to 200,000 clones, around 80% seen once. Sequenced: peripheral blood. These receptors all come from a woman of 80 years or more with COVID-19, enrolled during active disease. CDR3s include the opening cysteine and the closing phenylalanine or tryptophan. A D gene is named only where the DNA matches it firmly. Where a row states a size, it is once, few, many or the class of an expanded clone; other rows omit it.

v_gene	len	abundance	j_gene	d_gene	CDR3nt	CDR3aa
TRBV19	13	once	TRBJ1-4	-	TGTGCCAGTGGAGGGTTCTACGGTGAAAAACTGTTTTTT	CASGGFYGEKLFF
TRBV19	15	-	TRBJ2-5	-	TGTGCCACCTCTCTCGGACTGTGGAATAGTGAGACCCAGTACTTC	CATSLGLWNSETQYF
TRBV29-1	13	-	TRBJ2-1	-	TGCAGCGCAATAGCGGTAACCTACAATGAGCAGTTCTTC	CSAIAVTYNEQFF
TRBV28	14	-	TRBJ1-1	-	TGTGCCACCAACAGTTTCGAGCCAGGCTCGGTTGCTTTCTTT	CATNSFEPGSVAFF
TRBV2	15	-	TRBJ2-7	-	TGTGCCAGCAGTGAAGCGCCTGGCCCTTACTACGAGCAGTACTTC	CASSEAPGPYYEQYF
TRBV28	20	few	TRBJ2-3	TRBD2	TGTGCCAGCAGTGGTCCCGGCCAGATCCCGGGACTAGAAATAACAGATACGCAGTATTTT	CASSGPGQIPGLEITDTQYF
TRBV5-1	16	-	TRBJ2-7	TRBD1	TGCGCCAGCAGCCGAGTACCGACAGGGGCCAACTACGAGCAGTACTTC	CASSRVPTGANYEQYF
TRBV5-5	15	once	TRBJ2-3	-	TGTGCCAGCAGCCCGGAGAGATCCCGCACAGATACGCAGTATTTT	CASSPERSRTDTQYF
TRBV9	13	-	TRBJ2-3	-	TGTGCCAGCAGCGTAGAGGGGCCAGATACGCAGTATTTT	CASSVEGPDTQYF
TRBV7-2	15	-	TRBJ2-1	TRBD2	TGTGCCAGCAGCTTAGTAGGGACTAGCTTCAGTGAGCAGTTCTTC	CASSLVGTSFSEQFF
TRBV11-3	14	-	TRBJ2-1	-	TGTGCCAGCAGCTTAGCTAGCTCCTACAATGAGCAGTTCTTC	CASSLASSYNEQFF
TRBV5-5	15	-	TRBJ1-4	TRBD1	TGTGCCAGCAGCCCCGGACAGGAACTTAATGAAAAACTGTTTTTT	CASSPGQELNEKLFF
TRBV7-3	15	-	TRBJ2-1	-	TGTGCCAGCAGCTTAACGTTCTCCGGTTACAATGAGCAGTTCTTC	CASSLTFSGYNEQFF
TRBV20-1	14	-	TRBJ1-6	-	TGCAGTGCTAGTCGCCAGGGTGGGTTTTCACCCCTCCACTTT	CSASRQGGFSPLHF
TRBV6-2/TRBV6-3	17	-	TRBJ1-5	TRBD1	TGTGCCAGCAGTGACCGCGGGACAGAGTATAGCAATCAGCCCCAGCATTTT	CASSDRGTEYSNQPQHF
TRBV24-1	15	few	TRBJ1-2	TRBD1	TGTGCCACCAGTCCTTCGCAGGGGGGTTCTTATGGCTACACCTTC	CATSPSQGGSYGYTF
TRBV5-4	13	-	TRBJ1-1	-	TGTGCCAGCAGCCGGAATTGGGGCAGTGAAGCTTTCTTT	CASSRNWGSEAFF
TRBV7-9	13	-	TRBJ1-2	-	TGTGCCAGCAGTACCAGGGGCGGCTATGGCTACACCTTC	CASSTRGGYGYTF
TRBV29-1	13	-	TRBJ1-2	TRBD1	TGCAGCGTTGCTAAAGACAGGGGGGATGGCTACACCTTC	CSVAKDRGDGYTF
TRBV27	13	-	TRBJ2-5	-	TGTGCCAGCAGTTTAAGCGGCCAAGAGACCCAGTACTTC	CASSLSGQETQYF